These T cell receptor beta chains were read from a single sample in a study of shared clonotypes between healthy human individuals. TCRdb's table, derived via immunoSEQ multiplex PCR, lists solely in-frame clones and lacks some. The data show approximately 1.4 million clones, with about 98% seen just once and roughly 0.42% held by the top ten. The sample taken for sequencing was naive CD4+ T cells sorted from blood. These receptors originate from a man in his thirties or forties in good health. The CDR3 runs from the conserved cysteine through the conserved F or W. Each record gives: CDR3 length, J gene, clone size, V gene, D gene, CDR3 DNA, CDR3 protein. The D gene is left open where the match is weak. Expanded clones get a size class; other rows say once, few or many, or leave the size out.

11	TRBJ2-7	.	TRBV5-8	.	TGTGCCAGCAGCCCCTGGGCCGAGCAGTACTTC	CASSPWAEQYF
17	TRBJ2-3	.	TRBV4-1	TRBD2	TGCGCCAGCAGCCAAGATTACCTAGCGGGAGGAGAGGATACGCAGTATTTT	CASSQDYLAGGEDTQYF
13	TRBJ2-5	.	TRBV2	TRBD1	TGTGCCAGCGGAGTGACAGGGGGAGAGACCCAGTACTTC	CASGVTGGETQYF
17	TRBJ2-1	.	TRBV5-4	.	TGTGCCAGCAGCTTGGGGGGGTTGGAGCTTGGGGACAATGAGCAGTTCTTC	CASSLGGLELGDNEQFF
15	TRBJ1-5	.	TRBV30	TRBD1	TGTGCCTGGAGTGCAGGACAGGGTAGCAATCAGCCCCAGCATTTT	CAWSAGQGSNQPQHF
14	TRBJ2-3	.	TRBV6-4	.	TGTGCCAGCAGTGGTACCGGGACCCCAGAAGCGCAGTATTTT	CASSGTGTPEAQYF
15	TRBJ2-3	.	TRBV7-8	.	TGTGCCAGCAGCTTAAGTGGTCAGGTGCTAGATACGCAGTATTTT	CASSLSGQVLDTQYF
13	TRBJ1-5	.	TRBV30	.	TGTGCCTGGAGTGCAGGGGTAGGTCAGCCCCAGCATTTT	CAWSAGVGQPQHF
16	TRBJ1-4	.	TRBV11-2	TRBD1	TGTGCCAGCAGCTTAGATGCAGGACAGGGACGCGAAAAACTGTTTTTT	CASSLDAGQGREKLFF
13	TRBJ1-2	.	TRBV28	.	TGTGCCAGCAGTTTAAACCCAGGACTTGGCTACACCTTC	CASSLNPGLGYTF
15	TRBJ1-4	.	TRBV28	.	TGTGCCAGCAGTTTAGCAGGAGCAACTAATGAAAAACTGTTTTTT	CASSLAGATNEKLFF
13	TRBJ1-1	once	TRBV30	.	TGTGCCTGGACGGGGACATTGAACACTGAAGCTTTCTTT	CAWTGTLNTEAFF
12	TRBJ2-3	.	TRBV28	.	TGTGCCAGCAACCCGAGCACAGATACGCAGTATTTT	CASNPSTDTQYF
16	TRBJ1-1	.	TRBV9	.	TGTGCCAGCAGCCCCCAACTCGCGGGGCTTGACACTGAAGCTTTCTTT	CASSPQLAGLDTEAFF
15	TRBJ2-7	.	TRBV5-4	.	TGTGCCAGCAGAACGATCGGGGCTGGAAGGTACGAGCAGTACTTC	CASRTIGAGRYEQYF
15	TRBJ2-1	.	TRBV4-2	TRBD2	TGTGCCAGCAGCCAAACTAGCGGATTATACAATGAGCAGTTCTTC	CASSQTSGLYNEQFF
14	TRBJ2-7	.	TRBV6-1	TRBD1	TGTGCCAGCACCAGGGACAGCGGCTCCTACGAGCAGTACTTC	CASTRDSGSYEQYF
14	TRBJ2-5	.	TRBV5-4	.	TGTGCCAGCAGCGGCAGCAAGACGCAAGAGACCCAGTACTTC	CASSGSKTQETQYF
14	TRBJ2-7	.	TRBV5-1	TRBD1	TGCGCCAGCAGCCGGGACAGGGGGGCGTGGGAGCAGTACTTC	CASSRDRGAWEQYF
18	TRBJ1-1	.	TRBV7-2	TRBD1	TGTGCCAGCAGCCAGGCCCCCGACAGGGGAACTATGAACACTGAAGCTTTCTTT	CASSQAPDRGTMNTEAFF
17	TRBJ2-5	.	TRBV5-1	TRBD2	TGCGCCAGCAGCTCTGGATCGGCGGGAGGGCCGGGAGAGACCCAGTACTTC	CASSSGSAGGPGETQYF
12	TRBJ2-7	.	TRBV2	.	TGTGCCAGCAGTGAACGGGCCTACGAGCAGTACTTC	CASSERAYEQYF
15	TRBJ1-1	.	TRBV7-8	.	TGTGCCAGCAGCTTTACCGGACTGATGAACACTGAAGCTTTCTTT	CASSFTGLMNTEAFF
13	TRBJ2-3	.	TRBV5-1	.	TGCGCCAGCAGCTTGGTGGGCACAGATACGCAGTATTTT	CASSLVGTDTQYF
16	TRBJ2-3	.	TRBV5-4	.	TGTGCCAGCAGCGAGGGGCAGAGCACTAGCACAGATACGCAGTATTTT	CASSEGQSTSTDTQYF
18	TRBJ2-7	.	TRBV21-1	.	TGTGCCAGCAGCAACGGGACTAGCGGGAGTAACCCCTCCTACGAGCAGTACTTC	CASSNGTSGSNPSYEQYF
14	TRBJ2-7	.	TRBV15	.	TGTGCCACCAGCAGAGGGACCGGCTCCTACGAGCAGTACTTC	CATSRGTGSYEQYF
14	TRBJ1-2	.	TRBV12-5	.	TGTGCTAGTGGTTTGGGGACAGATAACTATGGCTACACCTTC	CASGLGTDNYGYTF
14	TRBJ2-5	.	TRBV11-2	.	TGTGCCAGCAGCTTCCAAATGACCCGAGAGACCCAGTACTTC	CASSFQMTRETQYF
15	TRBJ2-1	.	TRBV18	TRBD2	TGTGCCAGCTCACCTCTAGCGGGAGAAGACAATGAGCAGTTCTTC	CASSPLAGEDNEQFF
12	TRBJ1-1	.	TRBV19	.	TGTGCCAGTACACGGGGGTGGGCTGAAGCTTTCTTT	CASTRGWAEAFF
16	TRBJ2-6	.	TRBV7-3	.	TGTGCCAGCAGCTTACTTGGGGGCTCAGGGGCCAACGTCCTGACTTTC	CASSLLGGSGANVLTF
14	TRBJ1-2	.	TRBV5-1	.	TGCGCCAGCAGAGTACCCGACCGGAACTATGGCTACACCTTC	CASRVPDRNYGYTF
12	TRBJ2-5	.	TRBV6-5	.	TGTGCCAGCCGCGGTCTAGGGGAGACCCAGTACTTC	CASRGLGETQYF